One and the same sample provided the 31 T cell receptor beta chains below, sequenced in a study of regulatory T cells in long-lasting Graves disease. Noted time point: newly diagnosed GD, antithyroid drugs for less than 3 months. Scientists built the TCR library using RNA that was extracted from PBMCs. To make TCR beta libraries, researchers used iRepertoire HTBI primers and Arm-PCR of CDR3 regions. TCRdb independently ran MiXCR on the multiplex PCR reads; one entry per CDR3 protein. The sample has fewer than 550,000 distinct CDR3 sequences, about 16% seen once. Another study also made use of these data, one on T cells in Graves' hyperthyroidism and ophthalmopathy.

The sample here was peripheral blood mononuclear cells (PBMCs), taken at new diagnosis, from a patient treated with antithyroid drugs. These receptors were taken from a woman aged 18-29 years with Graves disease.

This clonotype was counted a few times. Given a much more abundant clone one base away, this may be a read error. The chain is built from TRBV24-1 and TRBJ2-3; 9 bases line up with TRBD1. The end of the DNA is better explained by TRBJ2-1, so the J call may be wrong. Germline V gives CDR1 KGHDR, CDR2 SFDVKD. The CDR3 spans 15 residues. The CDR3 loop is CATSEAGTGFYEQFF. CDR3 nucleotide sequence: TGTGCCACCAGTGAAGCCGGGACAGGGTTCTACGAGCAGTTCTTC.

As to this clonotype: A much bigger clone sits one base away, suggesting this may be a read error. This rearrangement joins TRBV3-1 to TRBJ2-7, with D perhaps given as TRBD1 or TRBD2 (5 bases each). The end of the DNA is better explained by TRBJ2-1, so the J call may be wrong. This CDR3 has 13 amino acids. Germline values: CDR1 LGHDT, CDR2 YNNKEL (reference sequence). CDR3 sequence reads: CASSQRGSYEQFF. For the CDR3, the DNA is TGTGCCAGCAGCCAGAGGGGATCCTACGAGCAGTTCTTC.

Many counts were recorded for this clonotype. The chain links TRBV11-2 to TRBJ2-1, with D perhaps matching TRBD2 (6 bases). The germline V gene encodes CDR1 SGHAT and CDR2 FQNNGV. V was shortened by 3 bases and J by 2 bases, with 17 bases between the two germline ends. This CDR3 has 17 amino acids. The CDR3 reads CASSLGGWGTPYNEQFF. The CDR3 DNA reads as TGTGCCAGCAGCTTGGGGGGTTGGGGCACACCCTACAATGAGCAGTTCTTC. Supplemented by reference TRBV11-2 and TRBJ2-1, the full variable domain reads EAGVAQSPRYKIIEKRQSVAFWCNPISGHATLYWYQQILGQGPKLLIQFQNNGVVDDSQLPKDRFSAERLKGVDSTLKIQPAKLEDSAVYLCASSLGGWGTPYNEQFFGPGTRLTVL.

The chain carries TRBV6-2 or TRBV6-3 and TRBJ1-1; possible D gene TRBD1, 6 bases. Germline CDR1 reads MNHEY; CDR2 reads SVGEGT. The CDR3 extends over 15 amino acids. V was clipped by 5 bases and J by 1 base, with 14 bases between them. Here the CDR3 DNA reads TGTGCCAGCAGTGATTACTTACAGGGGAACACTGAAGCTTTCTTT. Its translation: CASSDYLQGNTEAFF.

This chain links TRBV4-1 with TRBJ1-1; D is unclear. This CDR3 is 13 amino acids long. The V end lost 2 bases, the J end lost 4 bases, and 8 bases lay between the germline ends. The germline gives CDR1 MGHRA, CDR2 YSYEKL. The CDR3 loop reads CASSQNSGTEAFF. Written as DNA, the CDR3 is TGCGCCAGCAGCCAAAATTCGGGCACTGAAGCTTTCTTT.

Ten or more counts support this clonotype. The rearrangement joins TRBV12-3 or TRBV12-4 to TRBJ2-1, with 11 bases that match TRBD2. The CDR3 length is 16 residues. V gave up 7 bases and J gave up 3 bases; unmatched junction bases: 8. DNA for the CDR3: TGTGCCAGCACCACACTGACTAGCGGGAACTACAATGAGCAGTTCTTC. As protein: CASTTLTSGNYNEQFF.

In its sample, this clonotype was seen many times. This rearrangement joins TRBV3-1 to TRBJ1-5; D not resolved. The CDR3 length is 13 residues. V lost 4 bases to trimming and J lost 4 bases, with 8 bases between them. The germline V gene has CDR1 LGHDT and CDR2 YNNKEL (reference sequence). CDR3 nucleotide sequence: TGTGCCAGCAGCCGGACTAGAAATCAGCCCCAGCATTTT. It translates to CASSRTRNQPQHF.

The table lists this clonotype with a few counts. J is TRBJ1-1 and V is TRBV6-5; D gene unclear. V dropped 2 bases and J dropped 0 bases, with 4 bases sitting between them. The germline gives CDR1 MNHEY, CDR2 SVGAGI. This CDR3 has 13 residues. The chain's CDR3 is CASSYELNTEAFF. The CDR3 nucleotides are TGTGCCAGCAGTTACGAGTTGAACACTGAAGCTTTCTTT.

This clonotype was seen at least ten times. This sequence joins TRBV7-2 and TRBJ2-7; tentatively, D is TRBD1 (6 bases). The CDR3 contains 13 residues. Germline assignment: CDR1 SGHTA and CDR2 FQGNSA. Between the trimmed V and J ends, which lost 4 bases and 3 bases, there was a span of 10 bases. CDR3 bases: TGTGCCAGCAGCTCGCAGGGGATCTACGAGCAGTACTTC. This gives the protein CASSSQGIYEQYF. The full variable domain, with the rest looked up from reference TRBV7-2 and TRBJ2-7, is GAGVSQSPSNKVTEKGKDVELRCDPISGHTALYWYRQSLGQGLEFLIYFQGNSAPDKSGLPSDRFSAERTGGSVSTLTIQRTQQEDSAVYLCASSSQGIYEQYFGPGTRLTVT.

This rearrangement joins TRBV14 to TRBJ2-2; D possibly corresponds to TRBD2 (6 bases). Trimming pared 0 bases from V and 4 bases from J, leaving 9 bases between. The CDR3 consists of 15 residues. From germline, CDR1 is SGHDN and CDR2 FVKESK. CDR3 DNA: TGTGCCAGCAGCCAAGATTGGAGGGGCACCGGGGAGCTGTTTTTT. This sequence encodes CASSQDWRGTGELFF.

In its sample, this clonotype was seen many times. The chain uses TRBV28 and TRBJ2-5; D is perhaps TRBD1 (6 bases). V shed 1 base and J shed 5 bases, with 14 bases lying between them. Germline CDR1 and CDR2: MDHEN and SYDVKM. The CDR3 extends over 15 amino acids. The CDR3 region is CASSLLGATAETQYF. The DNA for the CDR3 is TGTGCCAGCAGTTTATTGGGGGCTACAGCTGAGACCCAGTACTTC.

This clonotype was picked up many times. The chain has TRBV2 and TRBJ2-5; D call uncertain. Germline CDR1 is SNHLY and CDR2 is FYNNEI. The V end was cut by 7 bases, the J end by 1 base, with 7 bases between. CDR3 length: 12 amino acids. CDR3 in amino acids: CASTGRQETQYF. The CDR3 nucleotides are TGTGCCAGCACTGGGCGCCAAGAGACCCAGTACTTC.

Many counts were recorded for this clonotype. The chain recombines TRBV5-1 with TRBJ2-1; D may be TRBD1 or TRBD2 (5 bases each). The CDR3 covers 16 residues. Germline V gene sequence: CDR1 SGHRS, CDR2 YFSETQ. Trimming removed 2 bases from V and 5 bases from J, with 17 bases in between. CDR3 sequence reads: CASSLGVGAIDNEQFF. The CDR3 nucleotides read TGCGCCAGCAGCTTAGGGGTGGGAGCAATCGACAATGAGCAGTTCTTC.

Concerning this clonotype: Since the CDR3 does not end with the conserved phenylalanine or tryptophan, this likely comes from a read error. The chain combines TRBV25-1 with TRBJ2-5, with TRBD2 as a possible D gene (5 bases). V lost 6 bases and J lost 5, with 13 bases in between. Germline CDR1 MGHDK, CDR2 SYGVNS. CDR3 size: 13 residues. The CDR3 DNA reads TGTGCCAGCAGCCGAAGTCCGGGGGAGACCCAGTACTCC. It yields the protein CASSRSPGETQYS.

This clonotype was seen at least ten times. The chain couples TRBV20-1 to TRBJ2-7; 9 nucleotides match TRBD2. V was pared by 6 bases and J by 7 bases, with 16 bases of the junction left unmatched. Germline CDR1 DFQATT, CDR2 SNEGSKA (reference sequence). The CDR3 runs 15 residues. In nucleotides, the CDR3 is TGCAGTGCCACTCCGCCGGGCGGGAGGGCTTGGGAGCAGTACTTC. Translation: CSATPPGGRAWEQYF.

On this clonotype: A much larger clonotype is one base distant, so this may be a read error. This chain connects TRBV6-5 to TRBJ2-1; 7 positions match TRBD1. The CDR3 is 14 amino acids. J was trimmed by 13 bases and V by 2 bases; bases with no gene match: 11. Germline CDR1 is MNHEY and CDR2 is SVGAGI. The CDR3: CASSYQQGPETQFF. As DNA, the CDR3 is TGTGCCAGCAGTTACCAACAGGGGCCGGAGACCCAGTTCTTC.

The rearrangement joins TRBV6-2 or TRBV6-3 to TRBJ2-2, with D maybe TRBD2 (5 bases). Germline V lookup: CDR1 MNHEY, CDR2 SVGEGT. The CDR3 has 17 amino acids. Trimming removed 5 bases from V and 8 bases from J, with 24 bases in between. Here the CDR3 reads CASSDLMLEVSPGELFF. The CDR3 nucleotides are TGTGCCAGCAGTGATTTAATGTTGGAGGTGTCTCCGGGGGAGCTGTTTTTT.

Many counts were recorded for this clonotype. V usage is TRBV20-1 and J usage is TRBJ1-1; TRBD1 matches 8 bases. The CDR3 consists of 13 residues. V was clipped by 7 bases and J by 0 bases; unmatched bases: 4. The germline V gene has CDR1 DFQATT and CDR2 SNEGSKA (reference sequence). CDR3: CSGTGGMNTEAFF. Here the CDR3 DNA reads TGCAGTGGAACAGGGGGAATGAACACTGAAGCTTTCTTT.

This clonotype was seen more than once but under ten times. This chain uses TRBV18 with TRBJ1-1, with a possible D match to TRBD1 (5 bases). V was cut by 5 bases and J by 2 bases, with 15 bases left in between. CDR1 and CDR2 (germline): KGHSH, LQKENI. This CDR3 has 15 residues. The DNA of the CDR3 is TGTGCCAGCTCATCGGGGGGTCAAGTAAACACTGAAGCTTTCTTT. This sequence encodes CASSSGGQVNTEAFF.

The chain carries TRBV7-9 and TRBJ2-1; 13 bases align to TRBD2. The CDR3 contains 19 residues. V was pared by 4 bases and J by 1 base, with 10 bases of the junction left unmatched. The V gene's germline CDR1 is SEHNR and CDR2 FQNEAQ (reference sequence). The CDR3 coding sequence is TGTGCCAGCAGCTCCCTCGGGACTAGCGGGAAGGTTTCCTACAATGAGCAGTTCTTC. It is translated as CASSSLGTSGKVSYNEQFF.

The sample holds a few counts of this clonotype. The chain has TRBV6-5 and TRBJ1-2; weak D call: TRBD1 (5 bases). Trimming removed 0 bases at V and 0 bases at J, with 5 bases between. CDR1 and CDR2 (germline): MNHEY, SVGAGI. The CDR3 loop spans 14 amino acids. In DNA form, the CDR3 reads TGTGCCAGCAGTTACTCGACAGCTAACTATGGCTACACCTTC. Translated: CASSYSTANYGYTF.

For this clonotype: This may come from a read error, since a much larger clone is one base off. The chain combines TRBV28 with TRBJ2-3, with 8 bases fitting TRBD1. The CDR3 is 12 amino acids. Germline CDR1 and CDR2: MDHEN and SYDVKM. CDR3 DNA sequence: TGTGCCAGCAGTTCCCCTCAGGGGGCCAAGGATTTT. Encoded protein: CASSSPQGAKDF.

In its sample, this clonotype was seen many times. The chain combines TRBV13 with TRBJ2-7, with D perhaps TRBD2 (6 bases). Germline lookup yields CDR1 PRHDT and CDR2 FYEKMQ (reference sequence). This CDR3 comprises 17 residues. V was shortened by 6 bases and J by 4 bases, with 25 bases between the two germline ends. CDR3: CASRRQSLATLGYEQYF. In DNA form, the CDR3 reads TGTGCCAGCAGGAGACAGAGTCTAGCGACCTTAGGATACGAGCAGTACTTC.

This clonotype showed up just a few times. The V and J genes are TRBV11-2 and TRBJ2-1, with D possibly TRBD2 on 6 matching bases. V was clipped by 4 bases and J by 10 bases, with 14 bases between them. CDR3 length equals 13 residues. Germline V gene data show CDR1 as SGHAT and CDR2 as FQNNGV. The CDR3 spells CASSSSRDLEQFF. CDR3 in DNA: TGTGCCAGCAGCTCAAGCCGGGACTTAGAGCAGTTCTTC. Complete variable domain (other parts from reference TRBV11-2 and TRBJ2-1): EAGVAQSPRYKIIEKRQSVAFWCNPISGHATLYWYQQILGQGPKLLIQFQNNGVVDDSQLPKDRFSAERLKGVDSTLKIQPAKLEDSAVYLCASSSSRDLEQFFGPGTRLTVL.

This clonotype was seen ten or more times. The rearrangement joins TRBV5-1 to TRBJ2-3; a possible D gene is TRBD1 (6 bases). The CDR3 has 15 residues. V was shortened by 0 bases and J by 2 bases, with 10 bases between the two germline ends. Germline V gene lookup returns CDR1 SGHRS and CDR2 YFSETQ. The CDR3 DNA reads as TGCGCCAGCAGCTTGGCGACAGGCTTCACAGATACGCAGTATTTT. Protein product: CASSLATGFTDTQYF.

This rearrangement joins TRBV9 to TRBJ2-1; TRBD1 is a possible D gene (5 bases). Between the trimmed V and J ends, which lost 4 bases and 4 bases, there was a span of 6 bases. CDR3 size: 12 residues. CDR1 is SGDLS and CDR2 is YYNGEE in the germline V gene. CDR3 DNA: TGTGCCAGCAGCAACAGGTACAATGAGCAGTTCTTC. Protein product: CASSNRYNEQFF. Variable domain in full (rest from reference TRBV9 and TRBJ2-1): DSGVTQTPKHLITATGQRVTLRCSPRSGDLSVYWYQQSLDQGLQFLIQYYNGEERAKGNILERFSAQQFPDLHSELNLSSLELGDSALYFCASSNRYNEQFFGPGTRLTVL.

This clonotype was counted many times. At one end, the junction sequence differs from germline, possibly due to a read error. The rearrangement joins TRBV3-1 to TRBJ1-1; D is uncertain. The CDR3 is 12 residues long. CDR1 and CDR2 (germline): LGHDT, YNNKEL (reference sequence). CDR3 region: CATSTYGGEAFF. CDR3 coding DNA: TGTGCCACCAGCACATACGGAGGCGAAGCTTTCTTT.

This clonotype was counted a few times. The chain employs TRBV12-3 or TRBV12-4 and TRBJ2-1; TRBD1 might be the D (6 bases). Trimming pared 7 bases from V and 0 bases from J, leaving 16 bases between. The CDR3 contains 16 residues. This CDR3 reads CASTAAGQSSYNEQFF. The CDR3 nucleotides read TGTGCCAGCACCGCGGCAGGACAGAGCTCCTACAATGAGCAGTTCTTC.

This clonotype was detected many times. The chain employs TRBV6-5 and TRBJ1-5; no clear D. CDR1 is MNHEY, CDR2 SVGAGI, per germline. V gave up 2 bases and J gave up 0 bases, with 5 bases separating them. CDR3 length equals 14 residues. CDR3 sequence reads: CASSYDASNQPQHF. The DNA of the CDR3 is TGTGCCAGCAGTTACGACGCTAGCAATCAGCCCCAGCATTTT.

At least ten counts were recorded for this clonotype. The chain uses TRBV19 and TRBJ2-3; perhaps TRBD2 as D (7 bases). Trimming shortened V by 4 bases and J by 1 base, and 9 bases separated the two germline ends. This CDR3 region has 14 residues. Germline V gene data show CDR1 as LNHDA and CDR2 as SQIVND (reference sequence). CDR3 bases: TGTGCCAGTAGTAGCGGGGGCGGCACAGATACGCAGTATTTT. The encoded protein is CASSSGGGTDTQYF.

The chain couples TRBV7-8 to TRBJ1-2; the D is unclear. The CDR3 is made up of 15 amino acids. Trimming removed 1 base at V and 8 bases at J, with 17 bases between. CDR1 is SGHVS and CDR2 is FQNEAQ in the germline V gene. Here the CDR3 DNA reads TGTGCCAGCAGCTTAGGTTTACAGAATCCTGCCGGCTACACCTTC. It yields the protein CASSLGLQNPAGYTF.